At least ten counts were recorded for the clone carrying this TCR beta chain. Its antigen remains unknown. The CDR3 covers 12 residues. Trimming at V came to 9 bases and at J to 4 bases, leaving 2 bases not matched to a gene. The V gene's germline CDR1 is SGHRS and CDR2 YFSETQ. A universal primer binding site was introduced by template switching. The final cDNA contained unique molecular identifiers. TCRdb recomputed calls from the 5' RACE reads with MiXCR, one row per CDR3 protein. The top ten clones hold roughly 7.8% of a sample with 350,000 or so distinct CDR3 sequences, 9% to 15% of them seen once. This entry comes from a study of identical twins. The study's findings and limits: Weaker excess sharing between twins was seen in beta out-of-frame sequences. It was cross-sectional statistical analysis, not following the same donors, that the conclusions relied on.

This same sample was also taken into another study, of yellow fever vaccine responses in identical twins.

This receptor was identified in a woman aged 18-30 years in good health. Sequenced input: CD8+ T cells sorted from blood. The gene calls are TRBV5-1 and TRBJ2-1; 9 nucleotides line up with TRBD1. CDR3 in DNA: TGCGCCACGACAGGGGGGTACAATGAGCAGTTCTTC. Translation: CATTGGYNEQFF.